This T cell receptor (beta chain) stems from a study of breast tumors, draining lymph nodes, adjacent tissues. Whole-study findings and limits: Tumor T cell lymph node origin was a supported hypothesis, not proven. Tumor and nontumor repertoires were significantly more similar in luminal-like than in basal-like breast cancer.

Each CDR3 protein is one row after TCRdb ran MiXCR on the multiplex PCR reads. Of about 130,000 distinct CDR3 sequences listed, around 22% are singletons. Samples came from axillary lymph nodes draining the breast cancer. Germline CDR1 SGHRS, CDR2 YFSETQ. The V and J ends lost 1 base and 2 bases, in that order; junction bases with no gene match: 0. The CDR3 consists of 13 residues. The sample holds many counts of this clonotype. What it recognizes is unknown. The chain joins TRBV5-1 to TRBJ2-7, with 7 bases that match TRBD1. The TCR was taken from a female donor with breast cancer. Some clones in this sample may be carry-over from other donors' samples. Material: axillary lymph node tissue. This CDR3 is CASSLQGAYEQYF. Here the CDR3 DNA reads TGCGCCAGCAGCTTGCAGGGGGCCTACGAGCAGTACTTC.